The 9 T cell receptor beta chains listed next were all sequenced from one sample in a study of blood T cell repertoires in COVID-19. The table came from immunoSEQ multiplex PCR; TCRdb's copy has only in-frame clones and leaves some out. The table has some 260,000 clones, around 90% seen once; the top ten hold around 0.7%. Material: peripheral blood. The receptor set was obtained from a human donor in a cohort sampled during active COVID-19.

The chain has TRBV5-6 and TRBJ1-2; 8 positions match TRBD1. There are 13 residues in the CDR3. The germline gives CDR1 SGHDT, CDR2 YYEEEE. V shed 9 bases, J shed 8 bases, and the junction held 12 bases outside the gene matches. This CDR3 reads CATTGQVHGGYTF. Written as DNA, the CDR3 is TGTGCCACCACGGGACAGGTTCATGGGGGCTACACCTTC.

This clone was detected only a few times. V gene TRBV2 combines with J gene TRBJ1-5; 9 positions match TRBD1. The CDR3 runs 13 residues. The junction had 8 bases not matched to a gene; V was cut back by 9 bases and J by 8 bases. Germline assignment: CDR1 SNHLY and CDR2 FYNNEI. The CDR3 sequence is CASLGQGAKPQHF. The DNA for the CDR3 is TGTGCCAGTTTGGGACAGGGAGCTAAGCCCCAGCATTTT.

The V gene is TRBV28, the J gene TRBJ2-2; 8 bases align to TRBD2. The germline V gene has CDR1 MDHEN and CDR2 SYDVKM. After removal of 5 bases from V and 7 bases from J, the junction contained 12 bases not matched to a gene. The CDR3 runs 16 residues. The CDR3, as DNA: TGTGCCAGCAGTCCCGGGGGGAGCGGGAGTATCGGGGAGCTGTTTTTT. Translated: CASSPGGSGSIGELFF.

This clone was recorded a few times. The chain carries TRBV13 and TRBJ1-1; TRBD1 agrees at 8 bases. The junction had 2 bases not matched to a gene; V was cut back by 2 bases and J by 3 bases. CDR3 length equals 14 residues. Per the germline V gene, CDR1 is PRHDT and CDR2 is FYEKMQ (reference sequence). The DNA of the CDR3 is TGTGCCAGCAGCTTACCGGACAGGGACACTGAAGCTTTCTTT. It codes for CASSLPDRDTEAFF.

The V call is TRBV7-9, the J call TRBJ1-2, with 9 bases that match TRBD1. The junction had 12 bases not matched to a gene; V was cut back by 6 bases and J by 7 bases. The CDR3 is made up of 15 amino acids. CDR1 and CDR2 (germline): SEHNR, FQNEAQ (reference sequence). For the CDR3, the DNA is TGTGCCAGCAGGTCTACAGGACAGGGGCTCGGTGGCTACACCTTC. Translating gives CASRSTGQGLGGYTF. The entire variable domain, with the rest obtained from reference TRBV7-9 and TRBJ1-2, is as follows: DTGVSQNPRHKITKRGQNVTFRCDPISEHNRLYWYRQTLGQGPEFLTYFQNEAQLEKSRLLSDRFSAERPKGSFSTLEIQRTEQGDSAMYLCASRSTGQGLGGYTFGSGTRLTVV.

The chain uses TRBV7-2 and TRBJ1-2, with D unclear. The CDR3 is 14 amino acids. V lost 1 base and J lost 8, with 14 bases in between. The germline V gene encodes CDR1 SGHTA and CDR2 FQGNSA. In DNA form, the CDR3 reads TGTGCCAGCAGCTTAGGAAGCGGGATGAGGGGCTACACCTTC. It translates to CASSLGSGMRGYTF.

CDR3 sequence: CASSLVRGQGTYEQYF. The CDR3, as DNA: TGTGCCAGCAGCTTAGTTCGCGGACAGGGGACCTACGAGCAGTACTTC. The genes are TRBV7-2 and TRBJ2-7; 9 bases are a match to TRBD1. J was trimmed by 2 bases and V by 1 base; bases with no gene match: 6. Germline V gives CDR1 SGHTA, CDR2 FQGNSA. The CDR3 is 16 residues long.

V usage is TRBV30 and J usage is TRBJ1-1; no clear D gene. Trimming pared 0 bases from V and 5 bases from J, leaving 7 bases between. The germline V gene has CDR1 GTSNPN and CDR2 SVGIG (reference sequence). CDR3 length: 12 residues. Here the CDR3 DNA reads TGTGCCTGGAGTGTAGAGGGTACTGAAGCTTTCTTT. It yields the protein CAWSVEGTEAFF.

The V call is TRBV4-3, the J call TRBJ2-7; TRBD2 aligns across 9 bases. Germline CDR1 LGHNA, CDR2 YSLEER. V was clipped by 1 base and J by 3 bases; unmatched bases: 4. The length of the CDR3 is 15 residues. The CDR3 is CASSQGRGGGYEQYF. CDR3 nucleotides: TGCGCCAGCAGCCAAGGTCGCGGGGGGGGCTACGAGCAGTACTTC.